This T cell receptor beta chain was sequenced during a study of T cell clonotyping in hematopoietic cell transplantation. In its sample, this clone was seen a few times. V was pared by 0 bases and J by 4 bases, with 12 bases between. The CDR3 contains 15 residues. The germline V gene encodes CDR1 LGHNA and CDR2 YSLEER. Using immunoSEQ multiplex PCR, the repertoire was profiled, and TCRdb retains in-frame clones only, with some absent. The top ten hold 0.95% of the sample, which has about 41,000 clones, around 95% seen once. This TCR was sampled from a man aged 25-40 years in good health. Some clones in this sample may be carry-over from other donors' samples. Sequenced sample: peripheral blood mononuclear cells. V is TRBV4-3 and J is TRBJ1-2; TRBD1 is a possible D gene (6 bases). The CDR3 coding sequence is TGCGCCAGCAGCCAAGAGGGGGGCGGCGCCTATGGCTACACCTTC. Its translation: CASSQEGGGAYGYTF.